A selection of T cell receptor beta chains follows, all from one sample in a study of cytomegalovirus exposure and HLA in healthy donors. The table came from immunoSEQ multiplex PCR; TCRdb's copy has only in-frame clones and leaves some out. In the table there are approximately 72,000 clones, 60% to 75% of which are singletons. The sample was PBMCs. The source is a man aged 40-50 years in good health and CMV-seropositive. The CDR3 runs from the conserved cysteine through the conserved F or W. Clone size, where shown, is once, few, many, or a class for clones that have expanded.

J gene: TRBJ1-5; clone size: NA; V gene: TRBV2; CDR3 protein: CASSGGFSNQPQHF
J gene: TRBJ1-1; clone size: few; V gene: TRBV2; CDR3 protein: CASQYEGGSNTEAFF
J gene: TRBJ2-7; clone size: few; V gene: TRBV6-6; CDR3 protein: CASSAPGTAYEQYF
J gene: TRBJ2-6; clone size: NA; V gene: TRBV13; CDR3 protein: CASSLYTYTSGGSSGANVLTF
J gene: TRBJ2-2; clone size: NA; V gene: TRBV6-4; CDR3 protein: CASSAGDTGELFF
J gene: TRBJ2-7; clone size: NA; V gene: TRBV9; CDR3 protein: CASSSRGGSEQYF
J gene: TRBJ2-5; clone size: NA; V gene: TRBV4-1; CDR3 protein: CASSQDRGGGAETQYF
J gene: TRBJ2-7; clone size: NA; V gene: TRBV6-5; CDR3 protein: CASSLGDRGRRVYF
J gene: TRBJ1-6; clone size: few; V gene: TRBV7-6; CDR3 protein: CASSLAGTNNSPLHF
J gene: TRBJ1-1; clone size: NA; V gene: TRBV7-9; CDR3 protein: CASSLVKNTEAFF
J gene: TRBJ2-3; clone size: NA; V gene: TRBV6-6; CDR3 protein: CASSTSGVADTQYF
J gene: TRBJ2-7; clone size: NA; V gene: TRBV4-1; CDR3 protein: CASSFQGGYEQYF
J gene: TRBJ2-1; clone size: NA; V gene: TRBV4-2; CDR3 protein: CASSHSPEGTGGNNEQFF
J gene: TRBJ1-3; clone size: NA; V gene: TRBV7-9; CDR3 protein: CASSFYTGEGNTIYF
J gene: TRBJ1-1; clone size: few; V gene: TRBV6-6; CDR3 protein: CASSAAGGMGAFF
J gene: TRBJ1-1; clone size: NA; V gene: TRBV7-3; CDR3 protein: CASSLENGEAFF